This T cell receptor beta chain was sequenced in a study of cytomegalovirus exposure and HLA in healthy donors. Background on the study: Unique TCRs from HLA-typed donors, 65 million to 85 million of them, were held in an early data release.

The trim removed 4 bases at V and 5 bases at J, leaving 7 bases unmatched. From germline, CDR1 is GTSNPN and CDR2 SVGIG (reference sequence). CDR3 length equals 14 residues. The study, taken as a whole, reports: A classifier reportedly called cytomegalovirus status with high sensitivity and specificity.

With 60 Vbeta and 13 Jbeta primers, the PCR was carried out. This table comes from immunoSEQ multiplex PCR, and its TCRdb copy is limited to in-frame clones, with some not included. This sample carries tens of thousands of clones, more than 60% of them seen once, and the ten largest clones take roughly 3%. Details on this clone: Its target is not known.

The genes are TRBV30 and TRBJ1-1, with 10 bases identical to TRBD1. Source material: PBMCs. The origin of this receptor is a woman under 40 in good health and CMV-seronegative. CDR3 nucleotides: TGTGCCTGGACTAGAGACAGGGGGCGAACTGAAGCTTTCTTT. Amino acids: CAWTRDRGRTEAFF. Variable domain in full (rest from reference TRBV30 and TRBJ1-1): SQTIHQWPATLVQPVGSPLSLECTVEGTSNPNLYWYRQAAGRGLQLLFYSVGIGQISSEVPQNLSASRPQDRQFILSSKKLLLSDSGFYLCAWTRDRGRTEAFFGQGTRLTVV.